The 20 T cell receptor beta chains below come from one sample, sequenced in a study of cytomegalovirus exposure and HLA in healthy donors. The PCR was carried out with 60 Vbeta primers and 13 Jbeta primers. The repertoire was sequenced with immunoSEQ multiplex PCR; TCRdb's copy has only in-frame clones and lacks some. The sample lists approximately 190,000 clones; about two thirds were seen once. Input material: PBMCs. These receptor sequences come from a man aged 35-49 years in good health and CMV-seropositive.

The rearrangement uses TRBV7-7 and TRBJ2-1; perhaps TRBD2 as D (7 bases). Trimming cost V 5 bases and J 13 bases, with 15 bases left between them. CDR3 length: 12 residues. Germline V gene sequence: CDR1 SSHAT, CDR2 FNYEAQ (reference sequence). CDR3 DNA sequence: TGTGCCAGCAGCCAGGACGGGGGGCGTCAGTTCTTC. It is translated as CASSQDGGRQFF.

The rearrangement joins TRBV10-1 to TRBJ2-2, with D possibly TRBD1 on 5 matching bases. V lost 6 bases and J lost 6, with 8 bases in between. The CDR3 covers 12 residues. CDR1 is WNHNN, CDR2 SYGVQD, per germline (reference sequence). The CDR3 bases are TGCGCCAGCAGCCAGGGCGCCGGGGAGCTGTTTTTT. This translates into CASSQGAGELFF.

A single count supports this clone. This chain uses TRBV28 with TRBJ2-4, with D possibly being TRBD2 (5 bases). The CDR3 has 16 residues. Trimming stripped 5 bases from V and 1 base from J, with 15 bases between. The germline gives CDR1 MDHEN, CDR2 SYDVKM. The CDR3 spells CASSRMGSMAKNIQYF. Written as DNA, the CDR3 is TGTGCCAGCAGTAGAATGGGGAGCATGGCCAAAAACATTCAGTACTTC.

This chain uses TRBV10-3 with TRBJ1-1; D gene unclear. The CDR3 is 15 amino acids. The germline V gene encodes CDR1 ENHRY and CDR2 SYGVKD. The V and J ends lost 2 bases and 1 base respectively, with 11 bases between them. The CDR3, as DNA: TGTGCCATCAGTGAGCTTTCGACGGGGAACACTGAAGCTTTCTTT. This encodes CAISELSTGNTEAFF.

This clone appeared a few times. The chain has TRBV5-6 and TRBJ1-2; weak D call: TRBD1 (6 bases). Trimming removed 4 bases at V and 8 bases at J, with 12 bases between. Germline V gives CDR1 SGHDT, CDR2 YYEEEE. The CDR3 runs to 12 residues. DNA for the CDR3: TGTGCCAGCAGCCTAACAGGGAAAGGCTACACCTTC. This gives the protein CASSLTGKGYTF.

The rearrangement joins TRBV5-1 to TRBJ1-2; TRBD1 matches 10 bases. From germline, CDR1 is SGHRS and CDR2 YFSETQ. V lost 3 bases, J lost 6 bases, and 2 bases stayed unmatched. The CDR3 sequence is 13 residues long. In DNA, the CDR3 is TGCGCCAGCAGCTACGGGACAGGGGATGGCTACACCTTC. This sequence encodes CASSYGTGDGYTF.

The gene calls are TRBV19 and TRBJ1-4; 7 positions match TRBD1. The length of the CDR3 is 15 residues. Losses at the gene ends were 5 bases for V and 3 bases for J; bases not matched to a gene: 6. The germline V gene encodes CDR1 LNHDA and CDR2 SQIVND (reference sequence). CDR3 nucleotides: TGTGCCAGTAGTCTAGGGGGCTTGGCTAATGAAAAACTGTTTTTT. Translation: CASSLGGLANEKLFF.

In its sample, this clone was seen a few times. The rearrangement uses TRBV7-2 and TRBJ2-3, with 8 bases lining up with TRBD2. CDR3 length: 14 amino acids. The V segment lost 1 base and the J segment 6 bases; nucleotides outside the gene matches: 3. Germline V CDR1 and CDR2: SGHTA, FQGNSA. In nucleotides, the CDR3 is TGTGCCAGCAGCTTAGGAGCGGGGGCGGATACGCAGTATTTT. This gives the protein CASSLGAGADTQYF.

The J gene is TRBJ2-5, the V gene TRBV19; 15 nucleotides agree with TRBD2. V shed 6 bases and J 3 bases; nucleotides not matched to a gene: 2. Per germline, CDR1 LNHDA and CDR2 SQIVND (reference sequence). This CDR3 is 15 amino acids long. Written as DNA, the CDR3 is TGTGCCAGTAGGAGGACTAGCGGGGGGGAAGAGACCCAGTACTTC. Protein product: CASRRTSGGEETQYF.

V gene TRBV7-2 combines with J gene TRBJ1-1, with 8 bases matching TRBD1. The CDR3 length is 15 residues. V shed 5 bases, J shed 3 bases, and the junction held 8 bases outside the gene matches. CDR1 is SGHTA, CDR2 FQGNSA, per germline. CDR3 nucleotides: TGTGCCAGCAGCACACGGACAGGGAGGCACACTGAAGCTTTCTTT. Translated: CASSTRTGRHTEAFF.

V and J are TRBV5-1 and TRBJ2-3; 16 nucleotides agree with TRBD2. The ends lost 4 bases at V and 5 bases at J; junction bases unmatched: 13. The CDR3 covers 19 residues. The germline CDR1 and CDR2 sequences are SGHRS and YFSETQ. The CDR3 coding sequence is TGCGCCAGCAGCCTGACCGCCGGGACTAGCGGGGGGGCCAGAGATACGCAGTATTTT. It encodes CASSLTAGTSGGARDTQYF.

This chain connects TRBV29-1 to TRBJ1-3; D perhaps matches TRBD1 (5 bases). Trimming took off 7 bases at V and 6 bases at J, with 16 bases between the two ends. This CDR3 has 13 residues. Germline CDR1 is SQVTM and CDR2 is ANQGSEA. The CDR3 loop reads CSAWEAGINTIYF. CDR3 nucleotides: TGCAGCGCCTGGGAGGCAGGGATAAACACCATATATTTT.

This chain uses TRBV29-1 with TRBJ2-3, with 8 bases fitting TRBD2. J gave up 6 bases and V 1 base, and 0 bases lay outside the gene matches. Germline V lookup: CDR1 SQVTM, CDR2 ANQGSEA. The CDR3 length is 12 residues. This CDR3 is CSVEASGDTQYF. The CDR3 DNA sequence: TGCAGCGTTGAAGCTAGCGGGGATACGCAGTATTTT.

The chain has TRBV19 and TRBJ1-1, with a possible D match to TRBD1 (6 bases). The CDR3 covers 15 residues. The V and J ends lost 0 bases and 4 bases respectively, with 12 bases between them. Germline V CDR1 and CDR2: LNHDA, SQIVND (reference sequence). The CDR3: CASSIDGGAGTEAFF. The CDR3 DNA reads TGTGCCAGTAGTATAGATGGGGGGGCAGGCACTGAAGCTTTCTTT.

V usage is TRBV5-4 and J usage is TRBJ1-2; D is undetermined. The CDR3 spans 13 residues. V was clipped by 3 bases and J by 6 bases, with 12 bases between them. CDR1 and CDR2 from the germline V gene are SGHNT and YYREEE (reference sequence). This CDR3 reads CASSSALRDGYTF. DNA for the CDR3: TGTGCCAGCAGCTCCGCCCTTCGAGATGGCTACACCTTC.

The V and J genes are TRBV6-5 and TRBJ1-2; TRBD1 aligns across 7 bases. The CDR3 covers 11 residues. V shed 10 bases, J shed 11 bases, and the junction held 10 bases outside the gene matches. Germline CDR1 is MNHEY and CDR2 is SVGAGI. CDR3 nucleotides: TGTGCCACCAACGACAGGGTTCGTTACACCTTC. Its translation: CATNDRVRYTF.

The CDR3 loop reads CASSQTGTDSYEQYF. In DNA, the CDR3 is TGCGCCAGCAGCCAAACCGGGACAGACTCCTACGAGCAGTACTTC. This chain links TRBV5-1 with TRBJ2-7, with 7 bases that match TRBD1. Germline CDR1 SGHRS, CDR2 YFSETQ. V was pared by 4 bases and J by 0 bases, with 7 bases of the junction left unmatched. This CDR3 has 15 amino acids.

V and J are TRBV4-2 and TRBJ1-5; D uncertain. V was clipped by 0 bases and J by 7 bases, with 13 bases between them. From germline, CDR1 is LGHNA and CDR2 YNFKEQ. The CDR3 consists of 15 residues. Written as DNA, the CDR3 is TGTGCCAGCAGCCAAGATGTACGGGGAGGGCAGCCCCAGCATTTT. Encoded protein: CASSQDVRGGQPQHF.

The chain is built from TRBV27 and TRBJ2-3, with TRBD1 identical over 9 bases. V shed 10 bases, J shed 7 bases, and the junction held 15 bases outside the gene matches. From germline, CDR1 is MNHEY and CDR2 SMNVEV (reference sequence). CDR3 length: 15 amino acids. The DNA of the CDR3 is TGTGCCACCCATTCACAGGGGGCGTTAAGTTATACGCAGTATTTT. It is translated as CATHSQGALSYTQYF.

The chain joins TRBV5-1 to TRBJ2-2; D gene ambiguous. V was cut by 3 bases and J by 1 base, with 13 bases left in between. The CDR3 is made up of 16 amino acids. CDR1 and CDR2 (germline): SGHRS, YFSETQ. CDR3 nucleotides: TGCGCCAGCAGCTCGTGGAAGGAGCAGAACACCGGGGAGCTGTTTTTT. Translation gives CASSSWKEQNTGELFF.